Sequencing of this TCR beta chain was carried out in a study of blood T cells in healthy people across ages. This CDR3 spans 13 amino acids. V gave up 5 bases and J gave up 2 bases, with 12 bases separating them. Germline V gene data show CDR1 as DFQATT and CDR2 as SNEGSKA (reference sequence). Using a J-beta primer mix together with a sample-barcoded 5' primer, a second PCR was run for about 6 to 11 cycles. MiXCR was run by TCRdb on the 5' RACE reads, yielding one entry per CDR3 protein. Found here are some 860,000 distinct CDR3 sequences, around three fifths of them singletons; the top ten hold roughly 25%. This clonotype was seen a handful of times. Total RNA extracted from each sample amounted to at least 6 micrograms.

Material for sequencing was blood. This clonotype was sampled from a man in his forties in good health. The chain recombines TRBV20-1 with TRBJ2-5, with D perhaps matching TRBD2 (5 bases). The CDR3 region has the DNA TGCAGTGCTCGGACTGGTTTACAAGAGACCCAGTACTTC. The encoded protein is CSARTGLQETQYF.